This T cell receptor (beta chain) was profiled in a study of blood T cell repertoires in COVID-19. Study at large: Researchers got acute and convalescent COVID-19 samples from the United States, Italy and Spain.

Original analysis: Nucleated cell number was recorded as an estimate derived from reference gene primer amplification. Only in-frame clones appear in the TCRdb table, and some are missing; sequencing was by immunoSEQ multiplex PCR. V, J and clone size are those of that table, while D and trimming were read from the DNA. Found here are about 94,000 clones, around 82% of them singletons; the top ten hold around 5.8%. This sequence was found in a man in his sixties with acute or convalescent COVID-19. Sequenced input: peripheral blood.

The CDR3 DNA sequence: TGTGCCAGCTCACCCGACTATAACACTGAAGCTTTCTTT. Its translation is CASSPDYNTEAFF. The genes are TRBV18 and TRBJ1-1, with D unclear. Germline V gives CDR1 KGHSH, CDR2 LQKENI. The germline V and J ends were trimmed by 3 bases and 2 bases, with 7 bases remaining between them. The CDR3 is 13 amino acids.